This T cell receptor beta chain was captured by sequencing in a study of blood T cell repertoires in COVID-19. Study background: Researchers got acute and convalescent COVID-19 samples from the United States, Italy and Spain.

Under the authors' procedure: Reference gene primers were amplified, and this amplification served to estimate nucleated cell counts. Clones were sequenced by immunoSEQ multiplex PCR, and TCRdb holds only the in-frame ones, with some missing. Clonal size and the V and J genes are those of that table, whereas D and trimming came from the DNA. The sample consists of roughly 250,000 clones, about nine tenths of them appearing once. The TCR was taken from a woman in her twenties or thirties with acute COVID-19. Material for sequencing was PBMCs or T cells enriched from blood (not recorded which).

In DNA form, the CDR3 reads TGTGCCAGCAGCTGGTCAGCGGGGGGGCCGAAGACAGATACGCAGTATTTT. It yields the protein CASSWSAGGPKTDTQYF. The chain recombines TRBV7-9 with TRBJ2-3, with TRBD2 identical over 10 bases. Germline CDR1 SEHNR, CDR2 FQNEAQ (reference sequence). This CDR3 is built from 17 residues. V trimming: 4 bases; J trimming: 3 bases; junction bases outside the gene matches: 10. The whole variable domain, filled in from reference TRBV7-9 and TRBJ2-3, reads DTGVSQNPRHKITKRGQNVTFRCDPISEHNRLYWYRQTLGQGPEFLTYFQNEAQLEKSRLLSDRFSAERPKGSFSTLEIQRTEQGDSAMYLCASSWSAGGPKTDTQYFGPGTRLTVL.